This T cell receptor (beta chain) was profiled in a study of cytomegalovirus exposure and HLA in healthy donors. Per germline, CDR1 SGHTA and CDR2 FQGNSA. The CDR3 sequence is 15 residues long. V lost 1 base to trimming and J lost 0 bases, with 7 bases between them. The PCR made use of 60 Vbeta and 13 Jbeta primers. The table came from immunoSEQ multiplex PCR; TCRdb's copy has only in-frame clones and leaves some out. The top ten hold roughly 12% of the sample, which has roughly 120,000 clones, 77% seen once. The origin of this receptor is a woman in her forties in good health and CMV-seropositive. The specimen was PBMCs. This chain connects TRBV7-2 to TRBJ2-1; D uncertain. The CDR3 region has the DNA TGTGCCAGCAGCTTAGATCGGAGCTCCTACAATGAGCAGTTCTTC. Encoded protein: CASSLDRSSYNEQFF.